The rows below give T cell receptor beta chains drawn from one sample of a study of shared clonotypes between healthy human individuals. Sequencing was performed with immunoSEQ multiplex PCR; in TCRdb, only in-frame clones are kept and a portion is missing. The sample has some 240,000 clones; 65% to 70% are singletons. Sequencing was performed on memory CD4+ T cells sorted from blood. These receptors were taken from a man aged 30-40 years in good health. Each CDR3 is given with its conserved first and last residue. Fields, in order: CDR3 protein, CDR3 DNA, J gene, D gene, V gene, clone size. A D gene is named only where the DNA matches it firmly. Clone size is shown for a subset of rows, as once, few, many or a class of expanded clone.

CASSLAADEKLFF	TGTGCCAGCAGTTTGGCAGCCGATGAAAAACTGTTTTTT	TRBJ1-4	.	TRBV28	once
CASSSQVGEQFF	TGTGCCAGCAGCTCACAAGTAGGTGAGCAGTTCTTC	TRBJ2-1	.	TRBV11-2	few
CAISGRLGYEQYF	TGTGCCATTAGCGGGAGGTTAGGATACGAGCAGTACTTC	TRBJ2-7	TRBD2	TRBV10-3	.
CASRNSNQPQHF	TGTGCCAGCAGAAATAGCAATCAGCCCCAGCATTTT	TRBJ1-5	.	TRBV2	.
CASRPSSGYNEQFF	TGCGCCAGCAGACCTTCTAGCGGCTACAATGAGCAGTTCTTC	TRBJ2-1	TRBD2	TRBV5-1	.
CASSNLDREHYGYTF	TGTGCCAGCAGCAATCTGGACAGGGAGCACTATGGCTACACCTTC	TRBJ1-2	.	TRBV21-1	.
CASSPLTGVTEAFF	TGTGCCAGCTCACCATTAACGGGGGTTACTGAAGCTTTCTTT	TRBJ1-1	.	TRBV18	.
CASSQSSGTARNTIYF	TGTGCCAGCAGCCAATCTTCGGGGACGGCACGAAACACCATATATTTT	TRBJ1-3	.	TRBV16	many
CASSAQGFTGELFF	TGTGCCAGCAGCGCCCAGGGATTCACCGGGGAGCTGTTTTTT	TRBJ2-2	.	TRBV9	many
CASSTRQGGNQPQHF	TGTGCCAGCAGCACAAGACAGGGTGGGAATCAGCCCCAGCATTTT	TRBJ1-5	TRBD1	TRBV7-8	.
CASAPLAGGSEQYF	TGTGCCAGTGCACCACTAGCGGGAGGCTCCGAGCAGTACTTC	TRBJ2-7	TRBD2	TRBV19	.
CASRPDLAGGDSDEQYF	TGTGCCAGCAGACCCGACCTGGCGGGAGGCGACTCGGACGAGCAGTACTTC	TRBJ2-7	TRBD2	TRBV5-4	.
CASSDLSGRAGNEQYF	TGTGCCAGCAGTGACCTTAGCGGGAGGGCCGGGAACGAGCAGTACTTC	TRBJ2-7	TRBD2	TRBV6-1	.
CASSQLAGGEQFF	TGTGCCAGCAGCCAACTAGCGGGCGGTGAGCAGTTCTTC	TRBJ2-1	TRBD2	TRBV14	.
CAISGNYKPQHF	TGTGCCATCTCCGGTAACTATAAGCCCCAGCATTTT	TRBJ1-5	.	TRBV27	.
CASSVDPLSGIVNEQFF	TGTGCCAGCAGCGTAGATCCCCTTAGCGGGATAGTCAATGAGCAGTTCTTC	TRBJ2-1	TRBD2	TRBV9	.
CASRRGTGGVYEQYF	TGTGCCAGCCGTAGAGGGACAGGGGGCGTCTACGAGCAGTACTTC	TRBJ2-7	TRBD1	TRBV28	.
CASSLGLLGGGSYEQYF	TGTGCCAGCAGCTTGGGGCTATTAGGAGGAGGATCCTACGAGCAGTACTTC	TRBJ2-7	.	TRBV5-8	.
CASSEGTLNYGYTF	TGTGCCAGCAGTGAGGGGACGCTGAACTATGGCTACACCTTC	TRBJ1-2	.	TRBV2	few
CASSLSGNQPQHF	TGTGCCAGCAGCTTATCGGGCAATCAGCCCCAGCATTTT	TRBJ1-5	.	TRBV7-2	.
CASSAVLAADTQYF	TGTGCCAGCAGCGCAGTGCTAGCTGCCGATACGCAGTATTTT	TRBJ2-3	.	TRBV9	few
CASSERETDTQYF	TGTGCCAGCAGTGAGCGGGAGACAGATACGCAGTATTTT	TRBJ2-3	TRBD2	TRBV6-4	.
CASSLEGAQGNTIYF	TGTGCCAGCAGCTTAGAGGGGGCGCAAGGAAACACCATATATTTT	TRBJ1-3	TRBD1	TRBV7-6	.